The 28 T cell receptor beta chains in this list originate from one sample, sequenced in a study of cytomegalovirus exposure and HLA in healthy donors. The PCR had 60 Vbeta and 13 Jbeta primers. Libraries were prepared by immunoSEQ multiplex PCR; TCRdb keeps only in-frame clonotypes and omits some of them. The table records around 210,000 clones, 70% to 90% of them present only once. Sequenced input: PBMCs. All receptors derive from a girl aged 2-9 years in good health and CMV-seronegative.

The V gene is TRBV6-1, the J gene TRBJ1-5, with 8 bases identical to TRBD1. The CDR3 runs 14 residues. The ends lost 4 bases at V and 7 bases at J; junction bases unmatched: 6. Germline CDR1 is MNHNS and CDR2 is SASEGT. The CDR3 sequence is CASSVQGAGQPQHF. The CDR3 nucleotides are TGTGCCAGCAGTGTCCAGGGGGCGGGGCAGCCCCAGCATTTT.

The chain joins TRBV11-2 to TRBJ2-7; the D is unclear. Germline CDR1 SGHAT, CDR2 FQNNGV. This CDR3 contains 12 residues. Trimming stripped 1 base from V and 3 bases from J, with 4 bases between. Here the CDR3 reads CASSLGLYEQYF. The CDR3 bases are TGTGCCAGCAGCTTAGGACTCTACGAGCAGTACTTC.

The J gene is TRBJ2-7, the V gene TRBV6-9, with D possibly matching TRBD1 (5 bases). CDR1 and CDR2 (germline): MNHGY, SVAAGI. CDR3 length: 12 residues. Between the trimmed V and J ends, which lost 6 bases and 5 bases, there was a span of 11 bases. The CDR3 region has the DNA TGTGCCAGCAGACCACAGGTCAACGAGCAGTACTTC. Protein: CASRPQVNEQYF.

As to this clone: Additional DNA sequences in this sample encode the identical CDR3. The chain uses TRBV9 and TRBJ1-5; a possible D gene is TRBD1 (6 bases). The V end was cut by 0 bases, the J end by 2 bases, with 6 bases between. Per the germline V gene, CDR1 is SGDLS and CDR2 is YYNGEE. The CDR3 totals 14 residues. The CDR3 DNA reads as TGTGCCAGCAGCGTAGCAGGGGGCAATCAGCCCCAGCATTTT. Encoded protein: CASSVAGGNQPQHF.

This clone was counted a single time. Additional DNA sequences in this sample encode the identical CDR3. The genes are TRBV20-1 and TRBJ1-2, with D possibly matching TRBD1 (6 bases). Trimming took 1 base from V and 8 from J, leaving 8 bases between them. CDR3 size: 11 residues. Germline V gene data show CDR1 as DFQATT and CDR2 as SNEGSKA (reference sequence). In nucleotides, the CDR3 is TGCAGTGCTAGAGTTGGGGGCGGCTACACCTTC. This codes for CSARVGGGYTF.

A few counts support this clone. The chain couples TRBV6-5 to TRBJ2-5; tentatively, D is TRBD2 (6 bases). The end of the DNA fits TRBJ2-7 better, so the J call may be wrong. The CDR3 has 15 residues. In germline, CDR1 is MNHEY, CDR2 SVGAGI. The CDR3 sequence: CASQREVSGSYEQYF. CDR3 in DNA: TGTGCCAGCCAGAGGGAGGTTTCGGGGTCCTACGAGCAGTACTTC.

The V call is TRBV7-9, the J call TRBJ1-4, with TRBD1 as a possible D gene (5 bases). Germline CDR1 and CDR2: SEHNR and FQNEAQ (reference sequence). V was pared by 0 bases and J by 0 bases, with 5 bases between. The CDR3 extends over 15 amino acids. The CDR3 sequence is CASSLATATNEKLFF. The CDR3, as DNA: TGTGCCAGCAGCTTAGCGACAGCAACTAATGAAAAACTGTTTTTT.

The rearrangement links TRBV10-1 to TRBJ2-3; 7 bases fit TRBD2. With 3 bases clipped from V and 0 bases from J, the junction kept 6 bases outside the gene matches. The CDR3 has 16 residues. The germline CDR1 and CDR2 sequences are WNHNN and SYGVQD (reference sequence). This CDR3 is CASSDPSGASTDTQYF. The CDR3 coding sequence is TGCGCCAGCAGTGACCCGAGCGGGGCTAGCACAGATACGCAGTATTTT.

V and J are TRBV7-8 and TRBJ1-1; D is ambiguous. V was trimmed by 1 base and J by 1 base, leaving 4 bases between them. Germline V gene data show CDR1 as SGHVS and CDR2 as FQNEAQ. The CDR3 totals 13 residues. The CDR3 sequence: CASSLDTNTEAFF. CDR3 sequence (DNA): TGTGCCAGCAGCTTAGACACGAACACTGAAGCTTTCTTT.

The rearrangement links TRBV5-1 to TRBJ2-2, with 7 bases matching TRBD2. This CDR3 spans 17 amino acids. The V segment lost 5 bases and the J segment 5 bases; nucleotides outside the gene matches: 15. Germline V lookup: CDR1 SGHRS, CDR2 YFSETQ. The CDR3 DNA reads as TGCGCCAGCAGACGGTACCCGCCATCGCGGGAGACCGGGGAGCTGTTTTTT. Amino acids: CASRRYPPSRETGELFF.

This chain connects TRBV5-4 to TRBJ2-3; tentative D call: TRBD2 (6 bases). Trimming stripped 4 bases from V and 5 bases from J, with 17 bases between. Germline CDR1 SGHNT, CDR2 YYREEE (reference sequence). This CDR3 contains 15 residues. The CDR3 is CASSPTASAQDTQYF. DNA for the CDR3: TGTGCCAGCAGCCCCACCGCTAGCGCCCAAGATACGCAGTATTTT.

J is TRBJ2-7 and V is TRBV27; 7 bases agree with TRBD2. V trimming: 5 bases; J trimming: 6 bases; junction bases outside the gene matches: 16. Germline CDR1 MNHEY, CDR2 SMNVEV (reference sequence). This CDR3 spans 16 amino acids. The CDR3 coding sequence is TGTGCCAGCAGTCCCCGACTAGCACCGGGGATTTTCGAGCAGTACTTC. This gives the protein CASSPRLAPGIFEQYF.

The table lists this clone with a few counts. The rearrangement joins TRBV4-1 to TRBJ2-3; 9 positions match TRBD1. Germline values: CDR1 MGHRA, CDR2 YSYEKL. V trimming: 0 bases; J trimming: 6 bases; junction bases outside the gene matches: 13. This CDR3 comprises 18 residues. Here the CDR3 reads CASSQDYGTGIGFDTQYF. Written as DNA, the CDR3 is TGCGCCAGCAGCCAAGATTATGGGACAGGGATAGGCTTCGATACGCAGTATTTT.

This clone was observed a handful of times. The rearrangement links TRBV2 to TRBJ1-5; 7 bases map to TRBD1. CDR1 SNHLY and CDR2 FYNNEI come from the germline V gene. The CDR3 sequence is 13 residues long. V shed 6 bases, J shed 6 bases, and the junction held 5 bases outside the gene matches. CDR3 in DNA: TGTGCCAGCAGCGACAGGGCGGCTCAGCCCCAGCATTTT. This gives the protein CASSDRAAQPQHF. The full variable domain, in which reference TRBV2 and TRBJ1-5 provide the parts outside the CDR3, is EPEVTQTPSHQVTQMGQEVILRCVPISNHLYFYWYRQILGQKVEFLVSFYNNEISEKSEIFDDQFSVERPDGSNFTLKIRSTKLEDSAMYFCASSDRAAQPQHFGDGTRLSIL.

In the case of this clone: Other DNA sequences in the sample encode the same CDR3. The chain carries TRBV5-4 and TRBJ2-3; weak D call: TRBD1 (7 bases). From germline, CDR1 is SGHNT and CDR2 YYREEE (reference sequence). The CDR3 contains 15 residues. Trimming stripped 0 bases from V and 3 bases from J, with 11 bases between. Here the CDR3 DNA reads TGTGCCAGCAGCTTGGCAGGGGGGCTAACAGATACGCAGTATTTT. It yields the protein CASSLAGGLTDTQYF. The full variable domain, completed using reference TRBV5-4 and TRBJ2-3, is ETGVTQSPTHLIKTRGQQVTLRCSSQSGHNTVSWYQQALGQGPQFIFQYYREEENGRGNFPPRFSGLQFPNYSSELNVNALELDDSALYLCASSLAGGLTDTQYFGPGTRLTVL.

V is TRBV7-9 and J is TRBJ1-5, with D hard to call. Per germline, CDR1 SEHNR and CDR2 FQNEAQ (reference sequence). The V gene lost 4 bases and the J gene lost 1 base, with 8 bases spanning the gap. The CDR3 consists of 14 residues. CDR3 nucleotide sequence: TGTGCCAGCAGCTGGGGAGGGAGCAATCAGCCCCAGCATTTT. Its protein is CASSWGGSNQPQHF.

This chain connects TRBV2 to TRBJ2-3; TRBD2 might be the D (5 bases). CDR1 SNHLY and CDR2 FYNNEI come from the germline V gene. V shed 8 bases and J shed 0 bases, with 9 bases lying between them. The CDR3 runs 13 residues. Here the CDR3 DNA reads TGTGCCAGCCGATGGACTAGCACAGATACGCAGTATTTT. The encoded protein is CASRWTSTDTQYF.

This chain connects TRBV11-3 to TRBJ2-1, with D maybe TRBD1 (5 bases). Germline V gives CDR1 SGHNT, CDR2 YENEEA. The CDR3 runs 16 residues. Trimming shortened V by 1 base and J by 3 bases, and 13 bases separated the two germline ends. CDR3 coding DNA: TGTGCCAGCAGCTTAGGTCTACAGGTGGGCTACAATGAGCAGTTCTTC. Encoded protein: CASSLGLQVGYNEQFF.

This rearrangement joins TRBV18 to TRBJ1-4, with 7 bases fitting TRBD1. V was clipped by 5 bases and J by 10 bases; unmatched bases: 10. CDR1 is KGHSH, CDR2 LQKENI, per germline. This CDR3 has 14 amino acids. The chain's CDR3 is CASSDSGGLRKLFF. The CDR3 coding sequence is TGTGCCAGCTCAGACTCAGGGGGTCTGCGAAAACTGTTTTTT.

The chain carries TRBV7-9 and TRBJ1-1; D possibly corresponds to TRBD1 (6 bases). CDR3 size: 12 residues. CDR1 and CDR2 (germline): SEHNR, FQNEAQ (reference sequence). The V end was cut by 5 bases, the J end by 11 bases, with 15 bases between. The CDR3 here is CASSHPTGWAFF. The CDR3 nucleotides are TGTGCCAGCAGCCACCCGACAGGCTGGGCTTTCTTT.

This clone has only a few counts. The chain employs TRBV5-1 and TRBJ2-7, with D possibly TRBD1 on 6 matching bases. This CDR3 is built from 14 residues. Deletions cut 1 base from V and 2 bases from J, with 10 bases between. Germline V lookup: CDR1 SGHRS, CDR2 YFSETQ. The CDR3 loop reads CASSLSGTTYEQYF. CDR3 DNA: TGCGCCAGCAGCTTGTCCGGGACAACCTACGAGCAGTACTTC.

This clone was seen only a few times. The V and J genes are TRBV6-1 and TRBJ1-4; 9 nucleotides agree with TRBD1. Looked up from germline, CDR1 is MNHNS and CDR2 is SASEGT. The CDR3 is 16 residues long. V lost 3 bases and J lost 8; bases outside the gene matches: 10. CDR3 in DNA: TGTGCCAGCAGTGAGACCCCCGGGACAGGGATAGAAAAACTGTTTTTT. Amino acids: CASSETPGTGIEKLFF.

The CDR3 DNA reads as TGTGCCAGCAGTTATCATGCGGGGCTTAACACCGGGGAGCTGTTTTTT. This gives the protein CASSYHAGLNTGELFF. This sequence joins TRBV6-5 and TRBJ2-2; perhaps TRBD2 as D (6 bases). There are 16 residues in the CDR3. Germline loops: CDR1 MNHEY, CDR2 SVGAGI. Trimming removed 3 bases at V and 2 bases at J, with 13 bases between.

The chain combines TRBV7-9 with TRBJ1-2, with 9 bases aligning to TRBD1. This CDR3 has 15 amino acids. Germline V CDR1 and CDR2: SEHNR, FQNEAQ (reference sequence). Trimming cost V 4 bases and J 6 bases; bases outside gene matches: 9. The DNA of the CDR3 is TGTGCCAGCAGCTCGACAGGGGGTACCCCACATGGCTACACCTTC. Translation: CASSSTGGTPHGYTF.

The chain links TRBV9 to TRBJ2-3; 11 bases are shared with TRBD2. The CDR3 totals 15 residues. Trimming at V came to 5 bases and at J to 4 bases, leaving 6 bases not matched to a gene. Germline V gene lookup returns CDR1 SGDLS and CDR2 YYNGEE. The CDR3 is CASSSLAGGPDTQYF. CDR3 DNA: TGTGCCAGCAGTTCTTTAGCGGGGGGGCCAGATACGCAGTATTTT. The variable domain in full, completed from reference TRBV9 and TRBJ2-3, reads DSGVTQTPKHLITATGQRVTLRCSPRSGDLSVYWYQQSLDQGLQFLIQYYNGEERAKGNILERFSAQQFPDLHSELNLSSLELGDSALYFCASSSLAGGPDTQYFGPGTRLTVL.

Comment on this clone: This sample includes further DNA sequences coding for the same CDR3. The chain joins TRBV7-9 to TRBJ2-1; D call uncertain. This CDR3 is built from 11 residues. V lost 3 bases to trimming and J lost 9 bases, with 6 bases between them. CDR1 and CDR2 (germline): SEHNR, FQNEAQ (reference sequence). The CDR3 protein is CASSLTGEQFF. The CDR3 nucleotides read TGTGCCAGCAGCTTGACGGGTGAGCAGTTCTTC.

The chain has TRBV27 and TRBJ2-1; 8 nucleotides line up with TRBD2. The length of the CDR3 is 12 residues. Germline V gene sequence: CDR1 MNHEY, CDR2 SMNVEV (reference sequence). The CDR3 sequence: CLSGTSANEQFF. CDR3 in DNA: TGTCTTAGCGGGACCTCAGCTAATGAGCAGTTCTTC.

The chain combines TRBV6-5 with TRBJ2-5; weak D call: TRBD1 (6 bases). CDR3 length: 15 amino acids. The ends were cut back, 0 bases at V and 11 bases at J, with 19 bases in the middle. The V gene's germline CDR1 is MNHEY and CDR2 SVGAGI. CDR3 in DNA: TGTGCCAGCAGTTACTCGAGGACAGAACCAAAGGAGCAGTACTTC. Translated: CASSYSRTEPKEQYF.